This T cell receptor (beta chain) originates from a study of cytomegalovirus exposure and HLA in healthy donors (TCRdb year 2017). Concerning the study at large: The roughly 670 repertoires of the first cohort and the 95 to 150 validation repertoires were produced on the same platform, according to a later analysis. To predict cytomegalovirus infection status, the study brought together high-throughput TCR immunosequencing, statistical association of individual TCRs with disease status, and machine learning. The study aimed to test whether cataloging public T cell receptors could reveal signatures of past pathogen exposure. A separate validation cohort of 100 to 150 different subjects was used in addition to the approximately 610-subject first cohort.

As concerns this clone: This clone's antigen is unknown. There are no base qualities to consult, and no much larger clone falls within one base.

Separate from the approximately 690-subject first cohort, the validation cohort of some 130 subjects was the group to which the donors belonged. Overall results and qualifications from the work: In vitro tests confirmed that a few of the cytomegalovirus-associated TCR beta chains recognize cytomegalovirus antigens. The validation cohort had no HLA typing available for a later analysis, so co-occurrence within that cohort was assessed over all 120 or so repertoires. It was suggested by the authors that the approach could potentially be generalized to other disease states and immunological phenotypes. Subsequent analysis determined that TCRs grouped into clusters in the first cohort also showed a tendency toward co-occurrence across the 90 to 150 validation repertoires, and approximately 94% of cluster scores exceeded 0. While some public TCRs were present in many individuals, most TCR sequences turned up only very rarely across donors. A total of 150 to 200 TCR beta chains were listed by the study as associated with cytomegalovirus. The classifier was reported to diagnose cytomegalovirus status with high specificity and sensitivity in both the original cohort and the validation cohort.

The library was prepared using the immunoSEQ multiplex PCR assay. In the original analysis: A statistical classification framework was built to diagnose cytomegalovirus status from the catalog of TCR beta chain sequences. TCRdb took this table from immuneACCESS and kept in-frame rearrangements with V and J called. Such tables lack part of the clones; where checked against another copy, unresolved V genes explain under half of the gap, and the rest is unexplained. V and J calls and clone size are given by that table; D and trimming were obtained from the DNA. For this sample the table gives approximately 150,000 clones, of which around nine tenths were detected only once. The top ten hold 2% to 3% of the sample. Reading from cysteine to phenylalanine, the CDR3 counts 18 amino acids. Of the read, only the CDR3 DNA is kept; its 54 bases are in frame from base 1. Trimming accounts for 2 bases at V and 5 bases at J, while the number of junction bases matched to no gene is 14. CDR1 and CDR2, per the germline V gene, are SGHTA and FQGNSA.

Here the chain combines TRBV7-2 and TRBJ2-5; the central 10 bases match TRBD2. The sequencing input was PBMCs. This sequence was found in a young man in good health and CMV-seropositive. The CDR3 protein sequence reads: CASSLQGGQREGRETQYF. The bases read TGTGCCAGCAGCTTACAGGGAGGGCAGCGGGAGGGCCGCGAGACCCAGTACTTC.